This entry is about one T cell receptor beta chain. This could be a read error, since a much larger clone is one nucleotide away. This sample is drawn from a study of blood T cells in healthy people across ages. Using a J-beta primer mix together with a sample-barcoded 5' primer, a second PCR was run for about 7 to 12 cycles. TCRdb itself ran the 5' RACE reads through MiXCR, one entry per CDR3 protein. Among about 1.6 million distinct CDR3 sequences, roughly 32% were seen once, and the ten largest hold over 9%. The CDR3 is made up of 13 amino acids. Germline CDR1 reads SQVTM; CDR2 reads ANQGSEA. V was clipped by 4 bases and J by 2 bases, with 10 bases between them.

This sequence was found in a woman in her twenties or thirties in good health. The sequenced material came from blood. The chain joins TRBV29-1 to TRBJ2-3; tentative D call: TRBD2 (6 bases). DNA of the CDR3: TGCAGCGTTGTTAGCGGAACCACAGATACGCAGTATTTT. It translates to CSVVSGTTDTQYF.